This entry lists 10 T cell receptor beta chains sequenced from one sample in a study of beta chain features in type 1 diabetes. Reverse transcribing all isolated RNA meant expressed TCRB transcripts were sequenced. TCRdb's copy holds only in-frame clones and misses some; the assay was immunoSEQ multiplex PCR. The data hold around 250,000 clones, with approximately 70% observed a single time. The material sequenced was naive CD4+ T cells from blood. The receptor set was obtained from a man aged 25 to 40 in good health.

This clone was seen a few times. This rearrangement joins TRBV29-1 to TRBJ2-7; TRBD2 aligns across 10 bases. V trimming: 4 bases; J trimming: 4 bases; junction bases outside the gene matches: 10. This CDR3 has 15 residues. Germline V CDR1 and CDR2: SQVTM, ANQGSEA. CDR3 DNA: TGCAGCGTTGCGGCGGGAGCGGGAGGGAGTTACGAGCAGTACTTC. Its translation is CSVAAGAGGSYEQYF.

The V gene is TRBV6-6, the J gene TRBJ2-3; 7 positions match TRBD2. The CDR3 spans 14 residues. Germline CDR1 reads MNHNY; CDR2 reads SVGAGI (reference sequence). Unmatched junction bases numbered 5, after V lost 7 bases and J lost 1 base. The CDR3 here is CASMASGGTDTQYF. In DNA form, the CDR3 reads TGTGCCAGCATGGCCAGCGGGGGCACAGATACGCAGTATTTT.

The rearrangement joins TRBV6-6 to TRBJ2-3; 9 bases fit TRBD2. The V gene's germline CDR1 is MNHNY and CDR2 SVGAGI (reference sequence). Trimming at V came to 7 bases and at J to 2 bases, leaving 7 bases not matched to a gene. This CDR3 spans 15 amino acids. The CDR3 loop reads CASIPSGRYTDTQYF. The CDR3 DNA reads TGTGCCAGCATTCCAAGCGGGAGGTACACAGATACGCAGTATTTT.

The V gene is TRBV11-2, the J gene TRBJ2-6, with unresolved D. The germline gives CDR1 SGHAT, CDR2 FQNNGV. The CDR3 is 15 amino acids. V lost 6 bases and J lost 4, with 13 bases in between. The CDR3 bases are TGTGCCAGCAGACGTGACACAGCCGGGGCCAACGTCCTGACTTTC. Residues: CASRRDTAGANVLTF.

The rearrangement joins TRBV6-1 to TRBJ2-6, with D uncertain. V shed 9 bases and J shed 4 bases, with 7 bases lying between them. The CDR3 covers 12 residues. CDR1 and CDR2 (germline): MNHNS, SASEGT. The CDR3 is CASAIGANVLTF. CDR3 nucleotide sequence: TGTGCCAGTGCTATAGGGGCCAACGTCCTGACTTTC.

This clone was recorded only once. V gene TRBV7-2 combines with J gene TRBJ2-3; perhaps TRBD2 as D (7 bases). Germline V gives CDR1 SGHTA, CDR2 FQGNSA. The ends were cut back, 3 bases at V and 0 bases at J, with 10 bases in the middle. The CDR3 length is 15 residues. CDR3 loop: CASSFGGPSTDTQYF. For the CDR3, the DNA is TGTGCCAGCAGCTTCGGGGGGCCGAGCACAGATACGCAGTATTTT.

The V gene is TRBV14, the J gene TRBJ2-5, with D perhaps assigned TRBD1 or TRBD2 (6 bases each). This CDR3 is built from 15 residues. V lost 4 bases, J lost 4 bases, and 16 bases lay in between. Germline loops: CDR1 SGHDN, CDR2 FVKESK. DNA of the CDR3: TGTGCCAGCAGCCCTCGGGGCAGGGGAGGAGAGACCCAGTACTTC. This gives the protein CASSPRGRGGETQYF.

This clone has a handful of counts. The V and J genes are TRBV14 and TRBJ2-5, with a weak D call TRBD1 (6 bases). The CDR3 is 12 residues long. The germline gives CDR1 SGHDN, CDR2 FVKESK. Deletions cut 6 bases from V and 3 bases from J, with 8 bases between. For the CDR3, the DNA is TGTGCCAGCAGAAAGGGGGAAGAGACCCAGTACTTC. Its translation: CASRKGEETQYF.

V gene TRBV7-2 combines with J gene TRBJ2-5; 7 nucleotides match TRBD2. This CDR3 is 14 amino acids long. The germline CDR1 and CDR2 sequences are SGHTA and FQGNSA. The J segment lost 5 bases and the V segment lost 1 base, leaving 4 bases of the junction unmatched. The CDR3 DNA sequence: TGTGCCAGCAGCTTAGGGACTAGTGGCGAGACCCAGTACTTC. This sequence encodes CASSLGTSGETQYF. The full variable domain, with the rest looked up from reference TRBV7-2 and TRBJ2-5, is GAGVSQSPSNKVTEKGKDVELRCDPISGHTALYWYRQSLGQGLEFLIYFQGNSAPDKSGLPSDRFSAERTGGSVSTLTIQRTQQEDSAVYLCASSLGTSGETQYFGPGTRLLVL.

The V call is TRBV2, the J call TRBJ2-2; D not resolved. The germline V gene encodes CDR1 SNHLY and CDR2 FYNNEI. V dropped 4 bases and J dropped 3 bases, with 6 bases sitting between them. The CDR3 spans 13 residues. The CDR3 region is CASSVSYTGELFF. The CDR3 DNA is TGTGCCAGCAGTGTCAGTTACACCGGGGAGCTGTTTTTT.